Listed here are 27 T cell receptor beta chains from one sample, sequenced in a study of a mutant IDH1 vaccine in newly diagnosed glioma. The sample's time point: week 47, end of study. All doses held 300 ug of mutant IDH1 20-mer peptide, with topical imiquimod. Clones were read by immunoSEQ multiplex PCR, and TCRdb kept only the in-frame ones, dropping some. The sample carries tens of thousands of clones, around four fifths recorded once. The antigens for these receptors are not known. The sample here was PBMCs, taken from a glioma patient whose treatment included an IDH1 peptide vaccine. The origin of the receptors is a woman between 45 and 65 years old with glioma.

The V and J genes are TRBV7-9 and TRBJ1-2; 8 bases map to TRBD1. The CDR3 contains 16 residues. Germline V gene sequence: CDR1 SEHNR, CDR2 FQNEAQ (reference sequence). Unmatched junction bases numbered 12, after V lost 5 bases and J lost 4 bases. The CDR3 nucleotides are TGTGCCAGCAGCGGTTTACAGGGGGATAACCGCTATGGCTACACCTTC. Amino acids: CASSGLQGDNRYGYTF.

V usage is TRBV5-1 and J usage is TRBJ1-5, with D tentatively TRBD1 (5 bases). CDR1 is SGHRS and CDR2 is YFSETQ in the germline V gene. The ends were cut back, 3 bases at V and 2 bases at J, with 12 bases in the middle. The CDR3 has 15 amino acids. The CDR3 sequence: CASSYGSGGNQPQHF. Written as DNA, the CDR3 is TGCGCCAGCAGCTACGGGTCGGGGGGCAATCAGCCCCAGCATTTT.

This clone has only a few counts. This sequence joins TRBV6-5 and TRBJ1-2, with D tentatively TRBD1 (5 bases). Germline V CDR1 and CDR2: MNHEY, SVGAGI. V lost 5 bases to trimming and J lost 3 bases, with 13 bases between them. The CDR3 is 14 amino acids. The CDR3 here is CASSPAGRDYGYTF. The CDR3 DNA sequence: TGTGCCAGCAGTCCCGCAGGGAGGGACTATGGCTACACCTTC.

This clone came up a few times. This rearrangement joins TRBV6-4 to TRBJ2-1; D uncertain. The V end lost 6 bases, the J end lost 2 bases, and 14 bases lay between the germline ends. The germline V gene has CDR1 MRHNA and CDR2 SNTAGT. The CDR3 sequence is 15 residues long. The CDR3 is CASSSDSSPYNEQFF. In nucleotides, the CDR3 is TGTGCCAGCAGCAGCGACTCTTCCCCCTACAATGAGCAGTTCTTC.

This rearrangement joins TRBV6-5 to TRBJ2-3, with a tentative D call TRBD1 (6 bases). Germline loops: CDR1 MNHEY, CDR2 SVGAGI. CDR3 length: 15 residues. The V end was cut by 6 bases, the J end by 4 bases, with 17 bases between. In DNA, the CDR3 is TGTGCCAGCAGGGCGGTGGGACATCTTGCAGATACGCAGTATTTT. This codes for CASRAVGHLADTQYF.

This rearrangement joins TRBV5-1 to TRBJ2-3; D perhaps matches TRBD2 (7 bases). Germline-derived CDR1 and CDR2 are SGHRS and YFSETQ. Between the trimmed V and J ends, which lost 4 bases and 3 bases, there was a span of 18 bases. There are 16 residues in the CDR3. This CDR3 reads CASSLVGGAETDTQYF. The CDR3 region has the DNA TGCGCCAGCAGCCTAGTAGGGGGGGCGGAGACAGATACGCAGTATTTT. Full variable domain (rest looked up from reference TRBV5-1 and TRBJ2-3): KAGVTQTPRYLIKTRGQQVTLSCSPISGHRSVSWYQQTPGQGLQFLFEYFSETQRNKGNFPGRFSGRQFSNSRSEMNVSTLELGDSALYLCASSLVGGAETDTQYFGPGTRLTVL.

The rearrangement joins TRBV6-5 to TRBJ1-1; no definite D call. Germline values: CDR1 MNHEY, CDR2 SVGAGI. With 2 bases removed from V and 2 bases from J, the gap between germline ends came to 15 bases. This CDR3 comprises 16 residues. The chain's CDR3 is CASSYPPGRPNTEAFF. CDR3 DNA sequence: TGTGCCAGCAGTTACCCACCGGGCAGACCCAACACTGAAGCTTTCTTT.

This chain joins TRBV19 and TRBJ1-1; D gene uncertain. Germline CDR1 is LNHDA and CDR2 is SQIVND (reference sequence). The CDR3 extends over 15 amino acids. V was shortened by 8 bases and J by 3 bases, with 19 bases between the two germline ends. DNA of the CDR3: TGTGCCAGTCGCGCCCTAGCGGCGGCGGACACTGAAGCTTTCTTT. Translated: CASRALAAADTEAFF.

The chain combines TRBV4-1 with TRBJ2-1; D gene ambiguous. Germline assignment: CDR1 MGHRA and CDR2 YSYEKL. V lost 0 bases, J lost 5 bases, and 5 bases lay in between. The CDR3 has 13 amino acids. The CDR3 region has the DNA TGCGCCAGCAGCCAAGATCGAGACAATGAGCAGTTCTTC. This codes for CASSQDRDNEQFF.

The chain uses TRBV4-1 and TRBJ2-5; 15 positions match TRBD2. CDR1 and CDR2 from the germline V gene are MGHRA and YSYEKL. The ends lost 0 bases at V and 4 bases at J; junction bases unmatched: 9. The CDR3 consists of 19 residues. The CDR3, as DNA: TGCGCCAGCAGCCAAGATCCTGGACTAGCGGGGGGGCCGGGAGAGACCCAGTACTTC. Translated, it gives CASSQDPGLAGGPGETQYF.

The chain uses TRBV5-5 and TRBJ1-5; maybe TRBD1 (5 bases). The CDR3 spans 14 residues. Germline V gives CDR1 SGHKS, CDR2 YYEKEE (reference sequence). The V end lost 4 bases, the J end lost 4 bases, and 12 bases lay between the germline ends. In nucleotides, the CDR3 is TGTGCCAGCAGCCCGGCCGGGGGAAATCAGCCCCAGCATTTT. Translated: CASSPAGGNQPQHF.

V is TRBV4-3 and J is TRBJ1-4; possible D gene TRBD1, 6 bases. In germline, CDR1 is LGHNA, CDR2 YSLEER. V gave up 4 bases and J gave up 5 bases, with 14 bases separating them. The CDR3 spans 15 residues. CDR3 DNA sequence: TGCGCCAGCAGCCCTTCAATGAGGGGGAATGAAAAACTGTTTTTT. This sequence encodes CASSPSMRGNEKLFF.

The rearrangement links TRBV4-2 to TRBJ2-1; the match to TRBD2 covers 8 bases. The V gene's germline CDR1 is LGHNA and CDR2 YNFKEQ. CDR3 length: 16 amino acids. V was clipped by 8 bases and J by 0 bases; unmatched bases: 9. CDR3 bases: TGTGCCAGCGGGGAGCGGGGGAGGAGCTCCTACAATGAGCAGTTCTTC. Translating it yields CASGERGRSSYNEQFF.

This chain connects TRBV6-6 to TRBJ2-7, with 12 bases lining up with TRBD1. V shed 7 bases, J shed 3 bases, and the junction held 4 bases outside the gene matches. Germline V CDR1 and CDR2: MNHNY, SVGAGI (reference sequence). The CDR3 sequence is 14 residues long. CDR3 protein: CASTGTGGFYEQYF. CDR3 nucleotide sequence: TGTGCCAGCACCGGGACAGGGGGCTTCTACGAGCAGTACTTC.

Details on this clone: The same CDR3 arises from other DNA sequences in this sample as well. This chain joins TRBV2 and TRBJ2-7; 10 bases align to TRBD1. V was pared by 3 bases and J by 2 bases, with 1 base of the junction left unmatched. The CDR3 covers 14 residues. Germline values: CDR1 SNHLY, CDR2 FYNNEI. The CDR3 DNA reads as TGTGCCAGCAGTGAGGGGACAGGGGCCTACGAGCAGTACTTC. Protein product: CASSEGTGAYEQYF.

This clone was observed a handful of times. The chain links TRBV5-1 to TRBJ2-7; D may be TRBD1 (6 bases). V was clipped by 3 bases and J by 2 bases, with 15 bases between them. There are 15 residues in the CDR3. CDR1 and CDR2 from the germline V gene are SGHRS and YFSETQ. The CDR3 loop reads CASSSGTLGTYEQYF. The CDR3 DNA follows: TGCGCCAGCAGCTCAGGGACACTAGGTACCTACGAGCAGTACTTC.

The chain recombines TRBV6-5 with TRBJ1-2, with D unresolved. Trimming cost V 6 bases and J 5 bases, with 10 bases left between them. The length of the CDR3 is 12 residues. Germline loops: CDR1 MNHEY, CDR2 SVGAGI. The CDR3 spells CASRKQPYGYTF. CDR3 in DNA: TGTGCCAGCAGGAAACAACCTTATGGCTACACCTTC.

Concerning this clone itself: The same CDR3 can be traced to other DNA sequences in this sample. V is TRBV9 and J is TRBJ2-1; D remains unclear. The CDR3 runs to 10 residues. V lost 3 bases, J lost 7 bases, and 2 bases lay in between. Germline CDR1 SGDLS, CDR2 YYNGEE. CDR3: CASSGNEQFF. In DNA form, the CDR3 reads TGTGCCAGCAGCGGGAATGAGCAGTTCTTC.

The chain couples TRBV7-9 to TRBJ2-2, with D uncertain. The CDR3 is 13 residues long. The V gene lost 2 bases and the J gene lost 3 bases, with 4 bases spanning the gap. In germline, CDR1 is SEHNR, CDR2 FQNEAQ (reference sequence). Here the CDR3 reads CASSLSDTGELFF. The CDR3 nucleotides read TGTGCCAGCAGCTTATCGGACACCGGGGAGCTGTTTTTT.

The CDR3 loop reads CASSSTGSIQPQHF. CDR3 coding DNA: TGTGCCAGCAGTTCGACAGGGTCTATTCAGCCCCAGCATTTT. The V and J genes are TRBV27 and TRBJ1-5; 7 bases agree with TRBD1. Germline V lookup: CDR1 MNHEY, CDR2 SMNVEV (reference sequence). J was trimmed by 6 bases and V by 4 bases; bases with no gene match: 6. The length of the CDR3 is 14 residues.

Comments on this clone: Relative to the germline gene, one junction end is altered; a read error may explain this. The V gene is TRBV19, the J gene TRBJ1-2, with 7 bases lining up with TRBD1. The CDR3 is 12 residues long. Per germline, CDR1 LNHDA and CDR2 SQIVND (reference sequence). The CDR3 region has the DNA TGTGCCAGTAGTACCGGGACAGTCAAGAGGGTCTTC. It yields the protein CASSTGTVKRVF.

The V call is TRBV19, the J call TRBJ1-5; possibly TRBD1 for D (6 bases). The CDR3 totals 16 residues. Germline loops: CDR1 LNHDA, CDR2 SQIVND (reference sequence). V was trimmed by 4 bases and J by 1 base, leaving 14 bases between them. The CDR3 DNA follows: TGTGCCAGTAGTACTCAGGGGTTGGGGAGCAATCAGCCCCAGCATTTT. Encoded protein: CASSTQGLGSNQPQHF. The full variable domain, completed using reference TRBV19 and TRBJ1-5, is DGGITQSPKYLFRKEGQNVTLSCEQNLNHDAMYWYRQDPGQGLRLIYYSQIVNDFQKGDIAEGYSVSREKKESFPLTVTSAQKNPTAFYLCASSTQGLGSNQPQHFGDGTRLSIL.

The gene calls are TRBV4-1 and TRBJ1-1, with 7 bases fitting TRBD1. J gave up 11 bases and V 3 bases, and 9 bases lay outside the gene matches. The CDR3 totals 13 residues. CDR1 and CDR2 from the germline V gene are MGHRA and YSYEKL. The CDR3 DNA reads as TGCGCCAGCAGCCAGGAGCGGACAGGTGGCGCTTTCTTT. As protein: CASSQERTGGAFF.

The chain employs TRBV2 and TRBJ2-7, with unresolved D. CDR1 is SNHLY and CDR2 is FYNNEI in the germline V gene. With 4 bases removed from V and 6 bases from J, the gap between germline ends came to 7 bases. The CDR3 totals 11 residues. CDR3 in amino acids: CASSANVEQYF. The DNA of the CDR3 is TGTGCCAGCAGTGCAAACGTCGAGCAGTACTTC. The variable domain in full, completed from reference TRBV2 and TRBJ2-7, reads EPEVTQTPSHQVTQMGQEVILRCVPISNHLYFYWYRQILGQKVEFLVSFYNNEISEKSEIFDDQFSVERPDGSNFTLKIRSTKLEDSAMYFCASSANVEQYFGPGTRLTVT.

This clone was seen a single time. This rearrangement joins TRBV6-1 to TRBJ2-7; 7 nucleotides match TRBD1. This CDR3 contains 13 residues. Germline values: CDR1 MNHNS, CDR2 SASEGT. V gave up 6 bases and J gave up 2 bases; unmatched junction bases: 4. CDR3 protein: CASRLGQPYEQYF. For the CDR3, the DNA is TGTGCCAGCAGGTTGGGACAGCCCTACGAGCAGTACTTC.

The J gene is TRBJ1-6, the V gene TRBV6-5, with D uncertain. V shed 2 bases and J shed 3 bases, with 11 bases lying between them. Germline V gene lookup returns CDR1 MNHEY and CDR2 SVGAGI. The CDR3 has 16 amino acids. The DNA of the CDR3 is TGTGCCAGCAGTTACGCCCAGGCAAGCTATAATTCACCCCTCCACTTT. It is translated as CASSYAQASYNSPLHF.

This rearrangement joins TRBV7-9 to TRBJ2-1, with TRBD2 matching over 13 bases. CDR3 length: 14 residues. In germline, CDR1 is SEHNR, CDR2 FQNEAQ (reference sequence). With 2 bases clipped from V and 10 bases from J, the junction kept 2 bases outside the gene matches. The DNA of the CDR3 is TGTGCCAGCAGCTTAAAACTAGCGGGGGGGGAGCAGTTCTTC. Protein: CASSLKLAGGEQFF.